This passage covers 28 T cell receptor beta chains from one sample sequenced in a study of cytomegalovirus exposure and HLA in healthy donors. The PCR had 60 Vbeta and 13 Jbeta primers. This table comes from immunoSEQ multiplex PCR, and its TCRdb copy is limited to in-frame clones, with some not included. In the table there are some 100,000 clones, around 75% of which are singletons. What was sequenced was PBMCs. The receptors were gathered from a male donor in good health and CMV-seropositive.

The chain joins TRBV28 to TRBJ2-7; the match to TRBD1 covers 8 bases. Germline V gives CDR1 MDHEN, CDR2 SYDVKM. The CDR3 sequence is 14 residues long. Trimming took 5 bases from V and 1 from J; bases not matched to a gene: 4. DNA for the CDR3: TGTGCCAGCAGTCTCAGGGGGCCTTCCTACGAGCAGTACTTC. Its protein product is CASSLRGPSYEQYF. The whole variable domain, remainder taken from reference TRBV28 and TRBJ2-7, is DVKVTQSSRYLVKRTGEKVFLECVQDMDHENMFWYRQDPGLGLRLIYFSYDVKMKEKGDIPEGYSVSREKKERFSLILESASTNQTSMYLCASSLRGPSYEQYFGPGTRLTVT.

The CDR3 nucleotides are TGTGCCAGCAGCTATACAGGGGGCGTTCAGCCCCAGCATTTT. It codes for CASSYTGGVQPQHF. This chain uses TRBV9 with TRBJ1-5; 9 bases line up with TRBD1. The length of the CDR3 is 14 residues. V was clipped by 4 bases and J by 6 bases; unmatched bases: 5. Germline CDR1 and CDR2: SGDLS and YYNGEE.

In DNA, the CDR3 is TGTGCCAGCAGTTACCCTAGCGGGGGGGCCGGGGAGACCCAGTACTTC. Protein sequence: CASSYPSGGAGETQYF. The genes are TRBV6-5 and TRBJ2-5, with TRBD2 identical over 12 bases. Germline CDR1 is MNHEY and CDR2 is SVGAGI. With 2 bases clipped from V and 5 bases from J, the junction kept 6 bases outside the gene matches. The CDR3 totals 16 residues.

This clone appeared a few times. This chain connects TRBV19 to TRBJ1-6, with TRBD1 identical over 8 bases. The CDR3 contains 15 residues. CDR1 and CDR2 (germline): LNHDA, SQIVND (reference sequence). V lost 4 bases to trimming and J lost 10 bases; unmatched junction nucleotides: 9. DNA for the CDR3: TGTGCCAGTAGTAAACGCCAGGGGGCCGGGTCACCCCTCCACTTT. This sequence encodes CASSKRQGAGSPLHF. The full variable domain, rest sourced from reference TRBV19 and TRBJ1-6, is DGGITQSPKYLFRKEGQNVTLSCEQNLNHDAMYWYRQDPGQGLRLIYYSQIVNDFQKGDIAEGYSVSREKKESFPLTVTSAQKNPTAFYLCASSKRQGAGSPLHFGNGTRLTVT.

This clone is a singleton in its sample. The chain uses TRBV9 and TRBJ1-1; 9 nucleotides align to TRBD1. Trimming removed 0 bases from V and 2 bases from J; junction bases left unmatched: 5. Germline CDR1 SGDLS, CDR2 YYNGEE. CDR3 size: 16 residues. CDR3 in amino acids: CASSVEGQGTNTEAFF. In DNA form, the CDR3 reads TGTGCCAGCAGCGTAGAGGGACAGGGTACAAACACTGAAGCTTTCTTT.

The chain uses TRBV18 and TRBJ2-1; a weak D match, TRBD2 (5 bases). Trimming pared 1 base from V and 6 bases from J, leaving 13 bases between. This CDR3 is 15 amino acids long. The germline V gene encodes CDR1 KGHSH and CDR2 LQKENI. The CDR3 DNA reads TGTGCCAGCTCACCACAGGTGAAGCGGAGCAATGAGCAGTTCTTC. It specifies CASSPQVKRSNEQFF.

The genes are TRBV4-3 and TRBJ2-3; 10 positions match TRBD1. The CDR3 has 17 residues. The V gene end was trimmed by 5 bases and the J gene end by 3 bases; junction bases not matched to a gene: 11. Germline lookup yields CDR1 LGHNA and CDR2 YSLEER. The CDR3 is CASSSQGQGIGTDTQYF. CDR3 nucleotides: TGCGCCAGCAGCTCCCAGGGACAGGGGATTGGTACAGATACGCAGTATTTT.

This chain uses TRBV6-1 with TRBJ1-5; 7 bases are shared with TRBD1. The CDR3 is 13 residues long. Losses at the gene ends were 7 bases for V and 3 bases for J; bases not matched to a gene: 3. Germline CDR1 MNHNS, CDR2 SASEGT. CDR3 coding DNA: TGTGCCAGCACCAGGGGGGACAATCAGCCCCAGCATTTT. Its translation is CASTRGDNQPQHF.

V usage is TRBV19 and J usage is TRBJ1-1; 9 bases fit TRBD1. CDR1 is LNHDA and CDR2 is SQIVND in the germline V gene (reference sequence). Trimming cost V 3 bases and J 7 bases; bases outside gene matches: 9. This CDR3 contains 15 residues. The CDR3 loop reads CASSMRDRGRGEAFF. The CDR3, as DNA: TGTGCCAGTAGTATGAGAGACAGGGGGAGGGGTGAAGCTTTCTTT.

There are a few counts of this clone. CDR3 in DNA: TGTGCCAGCAAGTCCACAGAGAGCTATGGCTACACCTTC. This gives the protein CASKSTESYGYTF. The rearrangement uses TRBV7-2 and TRBJ1-2; D uncertain. Germline values: CDR1 SGHTA, CDR2 FQGNSA. The V gene lost 7 bases and the J gene lost 4 bases, with 13 bases spanning the gap. The CDR3 has 13 residues.

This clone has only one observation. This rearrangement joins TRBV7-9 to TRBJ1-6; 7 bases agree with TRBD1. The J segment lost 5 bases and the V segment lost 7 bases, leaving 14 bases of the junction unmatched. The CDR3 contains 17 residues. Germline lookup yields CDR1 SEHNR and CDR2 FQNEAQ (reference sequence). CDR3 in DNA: TGTGCCAGCAAACTGTCCACCGGGACAGCGGATAATTCACCCCTCCACTTT. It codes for CASKLSTGTADNSPLHF.

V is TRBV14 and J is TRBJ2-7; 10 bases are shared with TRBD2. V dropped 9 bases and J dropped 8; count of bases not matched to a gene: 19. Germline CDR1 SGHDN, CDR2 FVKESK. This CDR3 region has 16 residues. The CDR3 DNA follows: TGTGCCAGTTCCTCCCAGCGGGGGGGATCCCCTTGGCAGCAGTACTTC. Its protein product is CASSSQRGGSPWQQYF. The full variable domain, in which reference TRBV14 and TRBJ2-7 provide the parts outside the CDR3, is EAGVTQFPSHSVIEKGQTVTLRCDPISGHDNLYWYRRVMGKEIKFLLHFVKESKQDESGMPNNRFLAERTGGTYSTLKVQPAELEDSGVYFCASSSQRGGSPWQQYFGPGTRLTVT.

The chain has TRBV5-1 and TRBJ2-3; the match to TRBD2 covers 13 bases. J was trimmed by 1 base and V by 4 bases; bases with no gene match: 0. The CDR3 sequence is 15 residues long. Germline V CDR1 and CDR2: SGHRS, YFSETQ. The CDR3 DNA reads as TGCGCCAGCAGCACTAGCGGGGGGGGCACAGATACGCAGTATTTT. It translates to CASSTSGGGTDTQYF.

CDR3 protein: CASSAGLAVYTDTQYF. Written as DNA, the CDR3 is TGTGCCAGCAGCGCGGGACTAGCGGTCTACACAGATACGCAGTATTTT. The chain uses TRBV5-8 and TRBJ2-3, with 11 positions matching TRBD2. The CDR3 has 16 residues. Trimming cost V 4 bases and J 2 bases; bases outside gene matches: 6. Germline V gene lookup returns CDR1 SGHTS and CDR2 YDEGEE.

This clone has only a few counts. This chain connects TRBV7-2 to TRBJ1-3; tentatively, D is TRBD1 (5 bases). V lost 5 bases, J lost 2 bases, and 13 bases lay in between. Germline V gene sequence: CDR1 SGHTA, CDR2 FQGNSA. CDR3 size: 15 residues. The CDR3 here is CASSPNRNPGNTIYF. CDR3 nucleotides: TGTGCCAGCAGCCCCAACAGGAACCCTGGAAACACCATATATTTT. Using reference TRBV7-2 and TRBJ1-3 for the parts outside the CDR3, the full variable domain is GAGVSQSPSNKVTEKGKDVELRCDPISGHTALYWYRQSLGQGLEFLIYFQGNSAPDKSGLPSDRFSAERTGGSVSTLTIQRTQQEDSAVYLCASSPNRNPGNTIYFGEGSWLTVV.

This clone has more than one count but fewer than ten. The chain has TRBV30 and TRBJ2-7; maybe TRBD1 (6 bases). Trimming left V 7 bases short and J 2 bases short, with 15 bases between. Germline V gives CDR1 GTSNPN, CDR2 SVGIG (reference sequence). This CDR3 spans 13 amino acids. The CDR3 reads CAFGRDKPYEQYF. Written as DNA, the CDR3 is TGTGCCTTTGGAAGGGACAAACCCTACGAGCAGTACTTC.

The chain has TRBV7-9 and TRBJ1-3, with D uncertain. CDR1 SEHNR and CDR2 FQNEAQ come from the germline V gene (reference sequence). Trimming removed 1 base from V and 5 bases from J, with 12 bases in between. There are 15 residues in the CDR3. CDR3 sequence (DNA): TGTGCCAGCAGCTTAGGCGAATCGTCAAGAAACACCATATATTTT. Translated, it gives CASSLGESSRNTIYF.

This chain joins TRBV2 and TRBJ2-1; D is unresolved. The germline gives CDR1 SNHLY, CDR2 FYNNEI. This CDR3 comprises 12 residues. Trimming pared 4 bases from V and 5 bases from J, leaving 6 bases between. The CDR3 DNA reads TGTGCCAGCAGTGTCGAGGACAATGAGCAGTTCTTC. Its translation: CASSVEDNEQFF.

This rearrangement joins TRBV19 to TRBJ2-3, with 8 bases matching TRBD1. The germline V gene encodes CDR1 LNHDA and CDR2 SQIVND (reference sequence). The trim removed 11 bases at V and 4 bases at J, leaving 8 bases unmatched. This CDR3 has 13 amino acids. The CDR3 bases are TGTGCCGCTCAGGGGGCTGGGGCAGATACGCAGTATTTT. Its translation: CAAQGAGADTQYF.

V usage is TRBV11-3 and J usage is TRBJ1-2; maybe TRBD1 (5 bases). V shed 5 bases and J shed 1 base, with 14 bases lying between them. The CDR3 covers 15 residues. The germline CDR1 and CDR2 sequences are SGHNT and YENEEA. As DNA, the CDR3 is TGTGCCAGCAGCCGGAACACCCAGGGTAACTATGGCTACACCTTC. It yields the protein CASSRNTQGNYGYTF.

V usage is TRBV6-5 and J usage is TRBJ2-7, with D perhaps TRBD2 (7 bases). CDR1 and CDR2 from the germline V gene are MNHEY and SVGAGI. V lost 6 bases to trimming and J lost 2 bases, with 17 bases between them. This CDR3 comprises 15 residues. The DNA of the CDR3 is TGTGCCAGCAGGATGGGGGGGGGCTTCACCTACGAGCAGTACTTC. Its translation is CASRMGGGFTYEQYF.

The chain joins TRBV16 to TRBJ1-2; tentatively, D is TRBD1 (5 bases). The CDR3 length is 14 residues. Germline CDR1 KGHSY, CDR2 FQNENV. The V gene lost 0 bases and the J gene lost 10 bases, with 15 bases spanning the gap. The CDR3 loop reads CASSQSRVGEDYTF. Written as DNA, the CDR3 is TGTGCCAGCAGCCAATCGCGGGTAGGGGAGGACTACACCTTC.

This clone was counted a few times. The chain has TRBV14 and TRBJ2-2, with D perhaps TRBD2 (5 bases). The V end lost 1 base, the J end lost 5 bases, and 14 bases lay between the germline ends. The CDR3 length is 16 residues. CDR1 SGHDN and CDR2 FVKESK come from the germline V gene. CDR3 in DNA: TGTGCCAGCAGCCAAGTCGAGGGAATGAGTACCGGGGAGCTGTTTTTT. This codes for CASSQVEGMSTGELFF.

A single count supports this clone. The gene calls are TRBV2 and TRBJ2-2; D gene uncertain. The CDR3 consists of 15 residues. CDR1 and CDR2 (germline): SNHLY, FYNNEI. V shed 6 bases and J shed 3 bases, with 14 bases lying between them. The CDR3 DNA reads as TGTGCCAGCAGAGTCCTAGTTTCTGACACCGGGGAGCTGTTTTTT. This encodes CASRVLVSDTGELFF. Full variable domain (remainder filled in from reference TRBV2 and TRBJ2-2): EPEVTQTPSHQVTQMGQEVILRCVPISNHLYFYWYRQILGQKVEFLVSFYNNEISEKSEIFDDQFSVERPDGSNFTLKIRSTKLEDSAMYFCASRVLVSDTGELFFGEGSRLTVL.

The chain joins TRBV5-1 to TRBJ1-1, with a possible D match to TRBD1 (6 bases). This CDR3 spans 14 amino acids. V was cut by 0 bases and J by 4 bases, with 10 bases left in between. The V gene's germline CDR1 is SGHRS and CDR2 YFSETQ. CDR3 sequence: CASSLVRGRTEAFF. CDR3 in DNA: TGCGCCAGCAGCTTGGTCAGGGGACGCACTGAAGCTTTCTTT.

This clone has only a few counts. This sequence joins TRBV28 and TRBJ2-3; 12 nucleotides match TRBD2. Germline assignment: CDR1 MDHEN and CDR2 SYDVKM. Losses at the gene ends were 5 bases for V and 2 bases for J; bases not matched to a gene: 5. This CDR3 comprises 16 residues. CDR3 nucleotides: TGTGCCAGCAGTCTTACTAGCGGGGGGACCACAGATACGCAGTATTTT. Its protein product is CASSLTSGGTTDTQYF.

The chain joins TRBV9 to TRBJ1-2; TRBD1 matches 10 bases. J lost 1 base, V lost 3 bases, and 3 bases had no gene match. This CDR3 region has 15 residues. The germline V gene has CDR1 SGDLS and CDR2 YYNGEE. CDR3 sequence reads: CASSGRTGGNYGYTF. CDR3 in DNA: TGTGCCAGCAGCGGCCGGACAGGGGGTAACTATGGCTACACCTTC.

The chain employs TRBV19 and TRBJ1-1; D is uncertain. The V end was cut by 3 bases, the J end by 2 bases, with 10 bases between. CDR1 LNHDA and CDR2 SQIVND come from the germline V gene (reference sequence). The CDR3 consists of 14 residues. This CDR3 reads CASSMRIGNTEAFF. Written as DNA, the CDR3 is TGTGCCAGTAGTATGAGGATCGGAAACACTGAAGCTTTCTTT.